Following are 24 T cell receptor beta chains from one sample sequenced in a study of T cell responses to AZD1222 COVID-19 vaccine. TCRdb's table, derived via immunoSEQ multiplex PCR, lists solely in-frame clones and lacks some. Of about 130,000 clones listed, about 90% are singletons. Sequences were derived from peripheral blood, sampled on day 0 of AZD1222 vaccination. Receptors were obtained from an adult in good health.

V gene TRBV7-8 combines with J gene TRBJ2-7; D is unresolved. V lost 5 bases to trimming and J lost 3 bases, with 17 bases between them. Germline CDR1 reads SGHVS; CDR2 reads FQNEAQ. The CDR3 length is 15 residues. The CDR3: CASSPPTLGGYEQYF. In DNA, the CDR3 is TGTGCCAGCAGCCCACCAACACTGGGCGGCTACGAGCAGTACTTC.

The gene calls are TRBV5-1 and TRBJ2-2; no firm D call. The V end lost 5 bases, the J end lost 6 bases, and 14 bases lay between the germline ends. The germline CDR1 and CDR2 sequences are SGHRS and YFSETQ. This CDR3 spans 14 amino acids. DNA for the CDR3: TGCGCCAGCAGAGAGCTTTATTCGGCCGGGGAGCTGTTTTTT. Its translation: CASRELYSAGELFF.

V gene TRBV5-1 combines with J gene TRBJ2-2, with D unresolved. The V and J ends lost 6 bases and 3 bases respectively, with 12 bases between them. Germline V gene lookup returns CDR1 SGHRS and CDR2 YFSETQ. This CDR3 spans 14 amino acids. The CDR3 loop is CASTPYEYTGELFF. As DNA, the CDR3 is TGCGCCAGCACACCCTACGAGTACACCGGGGAGCTGTTTTTT.

The V and J genes are TRBV11-2 and TRBJ1-1; D not certain. V was trimmed by 0 bases and J by 0 bases, leaving 11 bases between them. The CDR3 runs to 16 residues. CDR1 is SGHAT, CDR2 FQNNGV, per germline. CDR3 in amino acids: CASSLEPGWMNTEAFF. Written as DNA, the CDR3 is TGTGCCAGCAGCTTAGAACCAGGATGGATGAACACTGAAGCTTTCTTT.

This chain joins TRBV18 and TRBJ1-1; D possibly corresponds to TRBD1 (5 bases). V lost 6 bases, J lost 0 bases, and 20 bases lay in between. The CDR3 covers 17 residues. Germline CDR1 is KGHSH and CDR2 is LQKENI. The CDR3 region has the DNA TGTGCCAGCTCTAGCCGAGGGGCAGGCTTGATGAACACTGAAGCTTTCTTT. This encodes CASSSRGAGLMNTEAFF.

The J gene is TRBJ2-2, the V gene TRBV5-1, with 13 bases identical to TRBD2. This CDR3 spans 15 amino acids. Germline values: CDR1 SGHRS, CDR2 YFSETQ. J lost 7 bases, V lost 4 bases, and 4 bases had no gene match. The CDR3 protein is CASSPTSGGHGELFF. The CDR3 region has the DNA TGCGCCAGCAGCCCGACTAGCGGGGGGCACGGGGAGCTGTTTTTT.

The J gene is TRBJ2-7, the V gene TRBV5-1; tentative D call: TRBD2 (5 bases). The CDR3 sequence is 18 residues long. Germline V gene sequence: CDR1 SGHRS, CDR2 YFSETQ. V was trimmed by 2 bases and J by 1 base, leaving 22 bases between them. CDR3 sequence reads: CASSFYFEVREKSYEQYF. The CDR3 nucleotides read TGCGCCAGCAGCTTTTACTTTGAGGTGAGGGAAAAATCCTACGAGCAGTACTTC.

V is TRBV7-2 and J is TRBJ2-3, with D tentatively TRBD1 or TRBD2 (5 bases each). Trimming stripped 4 bases from V and 5 bases from J, with 10 bases between. Germline lookup yields CDR1 SGHTA and CDR2 FQGNSA. The CDR3 is 13 amino acids. CDR3 in amino acids: CASSSRGGDTQYF. The CDR3 bases are TGTGCCAGCAGCTCCCGGGGCGGAGATACGCAGTATTTT.

This clone turned up a few times. V gene TRBV21-1 combines with J gene TRBJ1-1; the D call TRBD1 from the table was never checked on the DNA. TRBV21-1 is flagged as a pseudogene. This CDR3 is built from 14 residues. CDR3 sequence reads: CASSKKGWYTEAFF. The CDR3 DNA is TGTGCCAGCAGCAAAAAGGGGTGGTATACTGAAGCTTTCTTT.

V is TRBV10-2 and J is TRBJ2-5, with TRBD2 as a possible D gene (7 bases). This CDR3 has 13 residues. CDR1 is WSHSY and CDR2 is SAAADI in the germline V gene. V was clipped by 11 bases and J by 3 bases, with 16 bases between them. The chain's CDR3 is CAAGRGEKETQYF. The DNA for the CDR3 is TGCGCCGCTGGGAGGGGGGAGAAAGAGACCCAGTACTTC.

The J gene is TRBJ2-7, the V gene TRBV4-1; TRBD1 agrees at 8 bases. This CDR3 spans 15 amino acids. V was pared by 0 bases and J by 6 bases, with 7 bases of the junction left unmatched. CDR1 and CDR2 from the germline V gene are MGHRA and YSYEKL. Written as DNA, the CDR3 is TGCGCCAGCAGCCAAGAGCGGACAGGGCCCGCCGAGCAGTACTTC. As protein: CASSQERTGPAEQYF.

The CDR3 coding sequence is TGTGCCAGTAGTACGGCTCCTAGCGGGTTATACAATGAGCAGTTCTTC. Protein sequence: CASSTAPSGLYNEQFF. This sequence joins TRBV19 and TRBJ2-1, with 8 bases fitting TRBD2. The length of the CDR3 is 16 residues. The germline CDR1 and CDR2 sequences are LNHDA and SQIVND (reference sequence). Trimming removed 4 bases from V and 4 bases from J; junction bases left unmatched: 9.

CDR3 region: CASSSSAGIHCYF. CDR3 bases: TGTGCCAGCAGTTCCTCGGCGGGTATACACTGCTACTTC. The V gene is TRBV28, the J gene TRBJ2-7, with D possibly TRBD2 on 5 matching bases. The CDR3 spans 13 residues. The germline V and J ends were trimmed by 4 bases and 13 bases, with 20 bases remaining between them. The germline CDR1 and CDR2 sequences are MDHEN and SYDVKM.

The CDR3: CASSARLAGINEQFF. CDR3 DNA: TGTGCCAGCAGCGCGCGACTAGCGGGAATCAATGAGCAGTTCTTC. The chain employs TRBV9 and TRBJ2-1; 11 bases match TRBD2. Trimming took 3 bases from V and 6 from J; bases not matched to a gene: 5. Germline V gene lookup returns CDR1 SGDLS and CDR2 YYNGEE. This CDR3 spans 15 amino acids. The variable domain in full, with the rest retrieved from reference TRBV9 and TRBJ2-1, is DSGVTQTPKHLITATGQRVTLRCSPRSGDLSVYWYQQSLDQGLQFLIQYYNGEERAKGNILERFSAQQFPDLHSELNLSSLELGDSALYFCASSARLAGINEQFFGPGTRLTVL.

The V call is TRBV7-2, the J call TRBJ2-6; D not certain. The germline V gene has CDR1 SGHTA and CDR2 FQGNSA. V was trimmed by 1 base and J by 0 bases, leaving 7 bases between them. The CDR3 loop spans 16 amino acids. CDR3 residues: CASSLVPNSGANVLTF. As DNA, the CDR3 is TGTGCCAGCAGCTTAGTGCCGAACTCTGGGGCCAACGTCCTGACTTTC.

The J gene is TRBJ2-4, the V gene TRBV7-2; unclear D gene. V lost 1 base and J lost 7, with 8 bases in between. Germline-derived CDR1 and CDR2 are SGHTA and FQGNSA. The CDR3 covers 13 residues. The CDR3 coding sequence is TGTGCCAGCAGCTTAGGGGGTTCTAACATTCAGTACTTC. Amino acid sequence: CASSLGGSNIQYF. The whole variable domain, filled in from reference TRBV7-2 and TRBJ2-4, reads GAGVSQSPSNKVTEKGKDVELRCDPISGHTALYWYRQSLGQGLEFLIYFQGNSAPDKSGLPSDRFSAERTGGSVSTLTIQRTQQEDSAVYLCASSLGGSNIQYFGAGTRLSVL.

There are a few counts of this clone. V gene TRBV5-5 combines with J gene TRBJ1-2, with D unresolved. V was shortened by 6 bases and J by 2 bases, with 11 bases between the two germline ends. This CDR3 is 13 amino acids long. The germline gives CDR1 SGHKS, CDR2 YYEKEE (reference sequence). The CDR3 region is CASTQPGNYGYTF. For the CDR3, the DNA is TGTGCCAGCACCCAACCGGGGAACTATGGCTACACCTTC.

The chain is built from TRBV10-2 and TRBJ2-3, with D unresolved. Trimming left V 0 bases short and J 4 bases short, with 5 bases between. CDR1 and CDR2 (germline): WSHSY, SAAADI. CDR3 length equals 13 residues. CDR3 sequence: CASSESGPDTQYF. CDR3 nucleotide sequence: TGCGCCAGCAGTGAGTCAGGCCCAGATACGCAGTATTTT.

The J gene is TRBJ2-7, the V gene TRBV6-6; D is unclear. Trimming stripped 1 base from V and 4 bases from J, with 5 bases between. The CDR3 consists of 12 residues. Germline CDR1 is MNHNY and CDR2 is SVGAGI (reference sequence). The CDR3 sequence: CASSYLRYEQYF. DNA for the CDR3: TGTGCCAGCAGTTACTTGAGATACGAGCAGTACTTC.

This rearrangement joins TRBV2 to TRBJ2-4, with 7 nucleotides matching TRBD1. The CDR3 has 13 amino acids. V lost 4 bases to trimming and J lost 9 bases; unmatched junction nucleotides: 6. Germline V lookup: CDR1 SNHLY, CDR2 FYNNEI. CDR3: CASSGQGVGIQYF. DNA for the CDR3: TGTGCCAGCAGTGGGCAGGGGGTTGGCATTCAGTACTTC. Combining the CDR3 with reference TRBV2 and TRBJ2-4 gives the whole variable domain EPEVTQTPSHQVTQMGQEVILRCVPISNHLYFYWYRQILGQKVEFLVSFYNNEISEKSEIFDDQFSVERPDGSNFTLKIRSTKLEDSAMYFCASSGQGVGIQYFGAGTRLSVL.

The chain couples TRBV7-2 to TRBJ1-5; 10 bases are a match to TRBD1. Germline CDR1 reads SGHTA; CDR2 reads FQGNSA. The CDR3 length is 16 residues. V dropped 1 base and J dropped 5; count of bases not matched to a gene: 5. CDR3 sequence reads: CASSLVGTGEDQPQHF. CDR3 DNA sequence: TGTGCCAGCAGCTTAGTAGGGACAGGGGAGGATCAGCCCCAGCATTTT.

This chain joins TRBV30 and TRBJ1-2; D is possibly TRBD1 (5 bases). The CDR3 has 10 amino acids. Germline V gene data show CDR1 as GTSNPN and CDR2 as SVGIG (reference sequence). Trimming removed 7 bases at V and 4 bases at J, with 7 bases between. CDR3: CASDSYGYTF. CDR3 bases: TGTGCCTCTGACAGCTATGGCTACACCTTC.

The CDR3 sequence is CASNPDRVDTQYF. The DNA of the CDR3 is TGTGCCAGCAATCCCGACAGAGTAGATACGCAGTATTTT. The V and J genes are TRBV2 and TRBJ2-3; a possible D gene is TRBD1 (5 bases). Germline V gene sequence: CDR1 SNHLY, CDR2 FYNNEI. The CDR3 spans 13 residues. V was pared by 7 bases and J by 5 bases, with 13 bases between.

The chain joins TRBV12-3 or TRBV12-4 to TRBJ1-2; no firm D call. The CDR3 runs to 11 residues. Trimming took 1 base from V and 8 from J, leaving 5 bases between them. The CDR3 bases are TGTGCCAGCAGTTTAGGGTCGGGCTACACCTTC. This translates into CASSLGSGYTF.